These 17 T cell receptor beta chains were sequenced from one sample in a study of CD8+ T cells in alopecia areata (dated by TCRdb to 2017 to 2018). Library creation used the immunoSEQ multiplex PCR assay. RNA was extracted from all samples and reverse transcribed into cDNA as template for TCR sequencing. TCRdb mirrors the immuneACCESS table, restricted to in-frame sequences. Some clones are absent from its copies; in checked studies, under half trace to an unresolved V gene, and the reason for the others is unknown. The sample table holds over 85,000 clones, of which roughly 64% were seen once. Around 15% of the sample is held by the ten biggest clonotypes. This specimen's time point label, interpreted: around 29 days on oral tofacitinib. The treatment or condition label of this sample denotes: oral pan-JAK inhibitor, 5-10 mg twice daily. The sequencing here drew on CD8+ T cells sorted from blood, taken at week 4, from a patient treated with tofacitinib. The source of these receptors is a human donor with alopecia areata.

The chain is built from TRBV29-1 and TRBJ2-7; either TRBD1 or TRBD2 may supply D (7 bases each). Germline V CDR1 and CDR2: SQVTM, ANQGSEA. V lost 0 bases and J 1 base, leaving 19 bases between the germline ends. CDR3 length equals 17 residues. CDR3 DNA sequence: TGCAGCGTTGAAGATATCGGGGAGGGGGCGCGTTCCTACGAGCAGTACTTC. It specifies CSVEDIGEGARSYEQYF.

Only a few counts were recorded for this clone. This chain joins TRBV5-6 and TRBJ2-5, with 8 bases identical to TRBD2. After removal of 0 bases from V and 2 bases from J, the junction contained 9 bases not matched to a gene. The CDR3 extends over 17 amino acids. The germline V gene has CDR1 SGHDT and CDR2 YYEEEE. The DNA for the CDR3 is TGTGCCAGCAGCTTGGGCGGACTAGCCCGCAAGCAAGAGACCCAGTACTTC. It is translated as CASSLGGLARKQETQYF.

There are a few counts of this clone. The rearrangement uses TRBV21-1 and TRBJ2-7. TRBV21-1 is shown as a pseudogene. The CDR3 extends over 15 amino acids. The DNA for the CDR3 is TGTGCCAGCAGCTTCCTGGGATCCGGGGGCCACGAGCAGTACTTC. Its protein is CASSFLGSGGHEQYF.

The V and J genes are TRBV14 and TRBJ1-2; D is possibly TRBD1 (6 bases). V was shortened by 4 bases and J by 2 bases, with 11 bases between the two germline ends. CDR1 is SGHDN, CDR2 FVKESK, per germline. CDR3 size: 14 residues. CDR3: CASSPRTVNYGYTF. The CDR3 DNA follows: TGTGCCAGCAGCCCCAGGACAGTGAACTATGGCTACACCTTC.

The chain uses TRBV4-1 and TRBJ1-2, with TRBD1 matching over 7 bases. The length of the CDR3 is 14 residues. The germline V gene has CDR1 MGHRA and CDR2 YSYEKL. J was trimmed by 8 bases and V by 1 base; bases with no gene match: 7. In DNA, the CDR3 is TGCGCCAGCAGCCAAGTCGGGACAGAAGTAGGCTACACCTTC. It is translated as CASSQVGTEVGYTF.

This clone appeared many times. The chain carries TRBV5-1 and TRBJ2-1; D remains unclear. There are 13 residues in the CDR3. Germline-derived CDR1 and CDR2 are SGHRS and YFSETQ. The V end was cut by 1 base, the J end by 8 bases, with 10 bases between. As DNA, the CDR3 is TGCGCCAGCAGCTTGTATATCGTGGATGAGCAGTTCTTC. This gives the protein CASSLYIVDEQFF.

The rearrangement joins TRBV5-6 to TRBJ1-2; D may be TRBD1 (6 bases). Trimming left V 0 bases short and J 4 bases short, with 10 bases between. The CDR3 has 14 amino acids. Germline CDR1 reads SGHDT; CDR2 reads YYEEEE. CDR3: CASSLADRPYGYTF. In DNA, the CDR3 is TGTGCCAGCAGCTTGGCCGACAGGCCCTATGGCTACACCTTC.

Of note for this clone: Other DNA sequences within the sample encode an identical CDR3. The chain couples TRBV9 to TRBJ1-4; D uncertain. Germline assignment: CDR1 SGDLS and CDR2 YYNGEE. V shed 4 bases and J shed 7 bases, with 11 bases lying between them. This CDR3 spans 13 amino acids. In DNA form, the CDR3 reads TGTGCCAGCAGCCCGGACTCGGGTGAAAAACTGTTTTTT. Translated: CASSPDSGEKLFF.

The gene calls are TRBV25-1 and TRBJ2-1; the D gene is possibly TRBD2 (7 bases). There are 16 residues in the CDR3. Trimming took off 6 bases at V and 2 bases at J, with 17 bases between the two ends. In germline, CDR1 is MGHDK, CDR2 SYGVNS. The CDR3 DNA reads TGTGCCAGCAGCTGGGGGGCTAGCGGTACCTACAATGAGCAGTTCTTC. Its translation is CASSWGASGTYNEQFF.

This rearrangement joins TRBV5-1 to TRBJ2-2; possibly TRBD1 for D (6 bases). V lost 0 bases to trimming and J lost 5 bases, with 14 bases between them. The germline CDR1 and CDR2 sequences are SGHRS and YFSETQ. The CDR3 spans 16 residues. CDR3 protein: CASSLEWGRWTGELFF. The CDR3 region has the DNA TGCGCCAGCAGCTTGGAATGGGGGCGCTGGACCGGGGAGCTGTTTTTT.

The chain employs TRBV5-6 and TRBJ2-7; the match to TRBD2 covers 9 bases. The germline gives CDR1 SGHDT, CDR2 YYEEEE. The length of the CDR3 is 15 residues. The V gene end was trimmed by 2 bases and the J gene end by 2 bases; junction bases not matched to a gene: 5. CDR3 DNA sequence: TGTGCCAGCAGCTTAGAGACTAGCGGAGCCTACGAGCAGTACTTC. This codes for CASSLETSGAYEQYF. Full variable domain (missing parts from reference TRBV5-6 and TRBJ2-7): DAGVTQSPTHLIKTRGQQVTLRCSPKSGHDTVSWYQQALGQGPQFIFQYYEEEERQRGNFPDRFSGHQFPNYSSELNVNALLLGDSALYLCASSLETSGAYEQYFGPGTRLTVT.

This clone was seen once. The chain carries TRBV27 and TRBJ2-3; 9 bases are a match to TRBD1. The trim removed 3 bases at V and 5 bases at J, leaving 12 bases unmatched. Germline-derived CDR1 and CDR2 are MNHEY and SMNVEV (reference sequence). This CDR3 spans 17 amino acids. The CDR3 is CASSFLRTGGKGDTQYF. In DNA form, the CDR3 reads TGTGCCAGCAGTTTTTTGCGAACAGGGGGCAAAGGAGATACGCAGTATTTT.

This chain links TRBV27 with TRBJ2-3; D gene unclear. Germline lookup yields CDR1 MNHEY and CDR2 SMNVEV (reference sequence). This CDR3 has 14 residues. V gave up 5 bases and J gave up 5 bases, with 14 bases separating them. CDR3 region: CASSLLFGLDTQYF. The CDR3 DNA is TGTGCCAGCAGTCTCCTGTTCGGTTTAGATACGCAGTATTTT.

In DNA form, the CDR3 reads TGTGCCAGCAGCGTTGTTGGACAGGGGGCGGGAGATACGCAGTATTTT. Translating gives CASSVVGQGAGDTQYF. This sequence joins TRBV9 and TRBJ2-3; 11 bases line up with TRBD1. Germline CDR1 is SGDLS and CDR2 is YYNGEE. V was pared by 2 bases and J by 5 bases, with 7 bases of the junction left unmatched. The CDR3 consists of 16 residues.

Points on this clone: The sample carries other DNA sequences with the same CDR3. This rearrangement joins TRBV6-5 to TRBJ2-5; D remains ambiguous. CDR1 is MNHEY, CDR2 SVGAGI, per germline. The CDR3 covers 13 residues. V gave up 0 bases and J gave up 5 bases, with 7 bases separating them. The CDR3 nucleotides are TGTGCCAGCAGTTACTCGGACGGGGAGACCCAGTACTTC. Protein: CASSYSDGETQYF.

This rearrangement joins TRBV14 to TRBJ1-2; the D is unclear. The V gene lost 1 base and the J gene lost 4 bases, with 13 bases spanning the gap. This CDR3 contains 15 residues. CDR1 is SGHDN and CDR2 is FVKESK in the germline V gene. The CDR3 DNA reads TGTGCCAGCAGCCAAGCGATAGGACGGAGCTATGGCTACACCTTC. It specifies CASSQAIGRSYGYTF.

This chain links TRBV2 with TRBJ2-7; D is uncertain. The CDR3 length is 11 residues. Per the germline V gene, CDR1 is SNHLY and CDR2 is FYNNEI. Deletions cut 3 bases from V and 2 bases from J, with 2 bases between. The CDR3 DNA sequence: TGTGCCAGCAGTGAGGCCTACGAGCAGTACTTC. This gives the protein CASSEAYEQYF.